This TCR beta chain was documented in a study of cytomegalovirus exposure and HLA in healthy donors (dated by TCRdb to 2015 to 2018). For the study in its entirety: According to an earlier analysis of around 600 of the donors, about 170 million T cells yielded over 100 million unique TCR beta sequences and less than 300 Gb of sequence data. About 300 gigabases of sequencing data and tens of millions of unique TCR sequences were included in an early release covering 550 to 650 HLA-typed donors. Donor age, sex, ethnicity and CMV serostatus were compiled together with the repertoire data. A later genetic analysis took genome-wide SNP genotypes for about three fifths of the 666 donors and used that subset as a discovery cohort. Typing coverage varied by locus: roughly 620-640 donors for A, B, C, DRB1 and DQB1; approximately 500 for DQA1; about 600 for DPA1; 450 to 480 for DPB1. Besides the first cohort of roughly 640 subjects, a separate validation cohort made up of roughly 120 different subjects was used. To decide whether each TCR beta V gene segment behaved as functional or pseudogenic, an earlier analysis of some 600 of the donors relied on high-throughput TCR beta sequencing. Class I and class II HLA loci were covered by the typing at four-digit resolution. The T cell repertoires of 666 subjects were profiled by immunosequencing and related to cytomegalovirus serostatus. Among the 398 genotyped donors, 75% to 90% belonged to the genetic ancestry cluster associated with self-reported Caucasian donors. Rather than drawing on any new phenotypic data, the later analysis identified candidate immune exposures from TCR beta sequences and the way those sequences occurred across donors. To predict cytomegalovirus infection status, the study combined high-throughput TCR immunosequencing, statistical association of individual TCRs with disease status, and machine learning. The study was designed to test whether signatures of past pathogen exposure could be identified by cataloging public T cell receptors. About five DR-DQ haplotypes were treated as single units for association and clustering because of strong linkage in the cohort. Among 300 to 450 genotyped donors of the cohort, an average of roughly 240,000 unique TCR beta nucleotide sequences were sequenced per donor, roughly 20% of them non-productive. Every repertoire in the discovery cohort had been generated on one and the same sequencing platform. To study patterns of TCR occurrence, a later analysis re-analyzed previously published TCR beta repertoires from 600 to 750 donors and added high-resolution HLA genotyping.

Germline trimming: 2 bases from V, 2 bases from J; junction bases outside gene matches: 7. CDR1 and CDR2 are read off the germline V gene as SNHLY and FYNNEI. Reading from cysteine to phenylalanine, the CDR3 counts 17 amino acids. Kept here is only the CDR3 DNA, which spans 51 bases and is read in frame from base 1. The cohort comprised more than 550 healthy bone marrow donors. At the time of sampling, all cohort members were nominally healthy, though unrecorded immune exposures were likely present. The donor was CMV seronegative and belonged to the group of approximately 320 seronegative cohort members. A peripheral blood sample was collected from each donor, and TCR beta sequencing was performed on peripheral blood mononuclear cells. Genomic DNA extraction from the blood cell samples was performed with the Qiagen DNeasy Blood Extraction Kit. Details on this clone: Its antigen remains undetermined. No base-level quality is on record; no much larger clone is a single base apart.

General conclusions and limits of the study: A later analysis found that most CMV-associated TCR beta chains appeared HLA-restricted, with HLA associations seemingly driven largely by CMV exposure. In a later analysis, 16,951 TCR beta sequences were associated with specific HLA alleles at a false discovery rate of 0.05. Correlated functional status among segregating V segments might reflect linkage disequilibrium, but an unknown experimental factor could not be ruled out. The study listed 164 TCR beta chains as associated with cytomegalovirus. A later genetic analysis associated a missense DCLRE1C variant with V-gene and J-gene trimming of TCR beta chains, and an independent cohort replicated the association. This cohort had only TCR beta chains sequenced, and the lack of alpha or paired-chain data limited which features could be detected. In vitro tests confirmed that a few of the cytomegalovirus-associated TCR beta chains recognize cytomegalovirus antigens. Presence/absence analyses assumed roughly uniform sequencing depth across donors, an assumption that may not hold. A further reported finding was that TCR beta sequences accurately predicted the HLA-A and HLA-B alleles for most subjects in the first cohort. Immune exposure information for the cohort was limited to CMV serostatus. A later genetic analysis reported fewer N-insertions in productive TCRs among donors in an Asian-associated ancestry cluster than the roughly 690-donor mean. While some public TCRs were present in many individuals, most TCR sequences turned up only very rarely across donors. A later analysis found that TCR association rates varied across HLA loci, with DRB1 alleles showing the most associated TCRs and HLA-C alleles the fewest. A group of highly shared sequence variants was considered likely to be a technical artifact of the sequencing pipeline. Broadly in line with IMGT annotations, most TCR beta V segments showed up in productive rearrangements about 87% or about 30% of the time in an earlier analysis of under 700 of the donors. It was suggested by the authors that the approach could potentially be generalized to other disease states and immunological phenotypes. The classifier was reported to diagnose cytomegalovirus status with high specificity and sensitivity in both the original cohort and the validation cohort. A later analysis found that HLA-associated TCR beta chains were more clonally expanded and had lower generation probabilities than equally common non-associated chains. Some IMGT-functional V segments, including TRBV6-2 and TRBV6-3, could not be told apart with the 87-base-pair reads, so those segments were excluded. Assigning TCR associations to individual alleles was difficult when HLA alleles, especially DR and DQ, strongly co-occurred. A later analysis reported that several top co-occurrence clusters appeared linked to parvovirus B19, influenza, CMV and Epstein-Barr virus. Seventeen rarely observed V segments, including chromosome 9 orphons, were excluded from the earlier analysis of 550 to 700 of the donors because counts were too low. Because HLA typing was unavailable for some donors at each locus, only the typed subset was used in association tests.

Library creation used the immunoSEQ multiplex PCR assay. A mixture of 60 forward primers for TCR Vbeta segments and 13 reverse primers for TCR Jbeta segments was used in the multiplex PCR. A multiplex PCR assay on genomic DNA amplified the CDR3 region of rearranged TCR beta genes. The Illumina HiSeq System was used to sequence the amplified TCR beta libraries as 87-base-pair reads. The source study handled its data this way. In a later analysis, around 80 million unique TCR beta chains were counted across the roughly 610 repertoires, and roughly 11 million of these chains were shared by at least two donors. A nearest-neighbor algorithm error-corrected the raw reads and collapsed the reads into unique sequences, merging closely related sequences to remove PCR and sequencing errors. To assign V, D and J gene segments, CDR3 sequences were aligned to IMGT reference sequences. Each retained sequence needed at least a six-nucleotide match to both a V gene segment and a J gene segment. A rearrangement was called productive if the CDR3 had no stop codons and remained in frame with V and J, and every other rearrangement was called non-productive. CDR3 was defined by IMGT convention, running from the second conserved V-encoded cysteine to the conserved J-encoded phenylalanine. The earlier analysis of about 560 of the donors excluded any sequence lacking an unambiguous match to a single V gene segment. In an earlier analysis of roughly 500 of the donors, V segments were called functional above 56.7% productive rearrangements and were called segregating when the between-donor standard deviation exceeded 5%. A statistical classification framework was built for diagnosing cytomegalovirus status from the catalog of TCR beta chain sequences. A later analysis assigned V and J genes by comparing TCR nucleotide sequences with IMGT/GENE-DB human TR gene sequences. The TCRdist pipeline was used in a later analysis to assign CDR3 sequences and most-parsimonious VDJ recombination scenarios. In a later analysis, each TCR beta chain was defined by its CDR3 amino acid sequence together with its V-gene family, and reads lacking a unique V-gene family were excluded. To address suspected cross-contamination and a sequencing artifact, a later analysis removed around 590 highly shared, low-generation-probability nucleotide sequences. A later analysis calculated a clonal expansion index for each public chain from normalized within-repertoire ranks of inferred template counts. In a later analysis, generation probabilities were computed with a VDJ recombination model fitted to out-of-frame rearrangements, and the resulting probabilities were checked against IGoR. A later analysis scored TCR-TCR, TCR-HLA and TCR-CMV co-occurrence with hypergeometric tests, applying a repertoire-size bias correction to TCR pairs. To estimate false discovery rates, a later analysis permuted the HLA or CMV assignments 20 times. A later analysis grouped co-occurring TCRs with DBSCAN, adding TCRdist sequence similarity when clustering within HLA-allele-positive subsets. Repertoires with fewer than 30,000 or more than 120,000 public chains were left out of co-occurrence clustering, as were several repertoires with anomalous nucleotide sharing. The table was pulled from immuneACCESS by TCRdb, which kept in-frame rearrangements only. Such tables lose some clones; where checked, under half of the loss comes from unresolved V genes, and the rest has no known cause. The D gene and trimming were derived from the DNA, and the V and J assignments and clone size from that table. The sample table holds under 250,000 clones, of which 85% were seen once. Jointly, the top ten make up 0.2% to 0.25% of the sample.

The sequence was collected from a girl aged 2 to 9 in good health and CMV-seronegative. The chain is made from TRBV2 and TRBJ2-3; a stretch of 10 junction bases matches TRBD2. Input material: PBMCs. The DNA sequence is TGTGCCAGCAGTGAACCGCTAGCGGGGGAGTACACAGATACGCAGTATTTT. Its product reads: CASSEPLAGEYTDTQYF.